One T cell receptor (beta chain) is described in this entry. These data come from a study of blood T cell repertoires in COVID-19. Per germline, CDR1 SGHRS and CDR2 YFSETQ. Trimming took off 0 bases at V and 5 bases at J, with 11 bases between the two ends. The CDR3 covers 14 residues. This table comes from immunoSEQ multiplex PCR, and its TCRdb copy is limited to in-frame clones, with some not included. The sample lists 180,000 or so clones, roughly 88% occurring once. The sequenced sample consisted of peripheral blood. The rearrangement uses TRBV5-1 and TRBJ2-5; a possible D gene is TRBD2 (5 bases). This receptor was obtained from a woman younger than 45 with acute or convalescent COVID-19. CDR3 nucleotide sequence: TGCGCCAGCAGCTTGGCGGGAAACGAGGAGACCCAGTACTTC. Protein product: CASSLAGNEETQYF.